The 25 T cell receptor beta chains below were found in one sample sequenced in a study of response to subunit inactivated influenza vaccine. A single record per CDR3 protein comes from TCRdb applying MiXCR to the RT-PCR reads. This sample has over 800,000 distinct CDR3 sequences, with 21% found just once. The sample consisted of PBMCs from blood, taken 4 to 6 days after vaccination. The receptors stem from a man aged 45 to 65 who received an inactivated influenza vaccine.

This clonotype was seen a handful of times. The chain carries TRBV7-8 and TRBJ2-7; TRBD1 aligns across 7 bases. V lost 5 bases, J lost 6 bases, and 10 bases stayed unmatched. There are 14 residues in the CDR3. CDR1 is SGHVS, CDR2 FQNEAQ, per germline. CDR3: CASSPGQPSPEQYF. Written as DNA, the CDR3 is TGTGCCAGCAGCCCGGGACAGCCTTCCCCCGAGCAGTACTTC. The full variable domain, completed using reference TRBV7-8 and TRBJ2-7, is GAGVSQSPRYKVAKRGQDVALRCDPISGHVSLFWYQQALGQGPEFLTYFQNEAQLDKSGLPSDRFFAERPEGSVSTLKIQRTQQEDSAVYLCASSPGQPSPEQYFGPGTRLTVT.

The rearrangement uses TRBV7-9 and TRBJ2-1, with TRBD2 matching 11 bases. Unmatched junction bases numbered 5, after V lost 3 bases and J lost 7 bases. The CDR3 is 15 amino acids. Per germline, CDR1 SEHNR and CDR2 FQNEAQ (reference sequence). The DNA for the CDR3 is TGTGCCAGCAGCTTCCCTAGCGGGAGGTTGAATGAGCAGTTCTTC. Translated, it gives CASSFPSGRLNEQFF.

This clonotype was observed a handful of times. The chain links TRBV6-1 to TRBJ1-5, with 10 nucleotides matching TRBD1. The J segment lost 7 bases and the V segment lost 6 bases, leaving 12 bases of the junction unmatched. The CDR3 has 16 residues. In germline, CDR1 is MNHNS, CDR2 SASEGT. The CDR3 DNA is TGTGCCAGCAGACCGGGACAGGGGTCCTCTGGGCAGCCCCAGCATTTT. Protein: CASRPGQGSSGQPQHF.

This clonotype has a handful of counts. The V call is TRBV7-2, the J call TRBJ2-1; D uncertain. This CDR3 has 15 residues. V lost 1 base and J lost 0, with 7 bases in between. Looked up from germline, CDR1 is SGHTA and CDR2 is FQGNSA. The CDR3 coding sequence is TGTGCCAGCAGCTTAGAGGCCCGCTCCTACAATGAGCAGTTCTTC. It specifies CASSLEARSYNEQFF.

The CDR3 DNA is TGCGCCAGCAGCACGCAACCAACTAGCGGGAGAGGTGAGCAGTTCTTC. This codes for CASSTQPTSGRGEQFF. The chain recombines TRBV5-1 with TRBJ2-1; 11 bases match TRBD2. Germline assignment: CDR1 SGHRS and CDR2 YFSETQ. V shed 4 bases and J 9 bases; nucleotides not matched to a gene: 12. The CDR3 is 16 amino acids.

This clonotype was detected only a few times. The rearrangement joins TRBV10-3 to TRBJ1-1, with 7 bases aligning to TRBD1. This CDR3 is built from 12 residues. Unmatched junction bases numbered 3, after V lost 4 bases and J lost 7 bases. Germline CDR1 and CDR2: ENHRY and SYGVKD. Here the CDR3 reads CAISGGQNEAFF. The CDR3 DNA reads as TGTGCCATCAGTGGGGGACAGAATGAAGCTTTCTTT.

The chain joins TRBV9 to TRBJ2-7; D perhaps matches TRBD2 (6 bases). The CDR3 covers 14 residues. Germline CDR1 is SGDLS and CDR2 is YYNGEE. Trimming took 0 bases from V and 5 from J, leaving 12 bases between them. CDR3 amino acids: CASSVGGDFHEQYF. The CDR3 bases are TGTGCCAGCAGCGTAGGGGGGGACTTCCACGAGCAGTACTTC.

This clonotype came up many times. Here the CDR3 reads CASSQRLEETQYF. CDR3 bases: TGCGCCAGCAGTCAAAGGTTGGAAGAGACCCAGTACTTC. The V gene is TRBV5-1, the J gene TRBJ2-5; D is ambiguous. Trimming cost V 5 bases and J 3 bases, with 11 bases left between them. Looked up from germline, CDR1 is SGHRS and CDR2 is YFSETQ. This CDR3 is built from 13 residues.

This clonotype was seen at least ten times. V and J are TRBV11-2 and TRBJ2-5, with D possibly being TRBD1 (5 bases). The CDR3 is 14 residues long. Trimming removed 2 bases at V and 10 bases at J, with 17 bases between. CDR1 and CDR2 from the germline V gene are SGHAT and FQNNGV. The CDR3 DNA reads as TGTGCCAGCAGCTTACCAGGGCCCCGGGTTGGCCAGTACTTC. Protein: CASSLPGPRVGQYF.

J is TRBJ2-4 and V is TRBV28, with D perhaps TRBD1 (6 bases). Germline V gene sequence: CDR1 MDHEN, CDR2 SYDVKM. The CDR3 covers 16 residues. Trimming left V 0 bases short and J 0 bases short, with 9 bases between. CDR3 bases: TGTGCCAGCAGTTTATGGGGGGCCCTAGCCAAAAACATTCAGTACTTC. Its translation is CASSLWGALAKNIQYF.

This clonotype was recorded many times. This rearrangement joins TRBV27 to TRBJ1-1; D is unclear. V shed 3 bases and J shed 0 bases, with 8 bases lying between them. Per the germline V gene, CDR1 is MNHEY and CDR2 is SMNVEV (reference sequence). The CDR3 has 14 amino acids. The DNA of the CDR3 is TGTGCCAGCAGTTTCAGCATACTGAACACTGAAGCTTTCTTT. It is translated as CASSFSILNTEAFF.

This clonotype has a handful of counts. The chain couples TRBV29-1 to TRBJ2-1; 12 nucleotides agree with TRBD2. Germline V gives CDR1 SQVTM, CDR2 ANQGSEA. The V and J ends lost 1 base and 4 bases, in that order; junction bases with no gene match: 2. The CDR3 runs to 15 residues. Written as DNA, the CDR3 is TGCAGCGTTGAAGGGGGGACTAGCGGGTACAATGAGCAGTTCTTC. As protein: CSVEGGTSGYNEQFF.

This clonotype was counted only a few times. J is TRBJ1-5 and V is TRBV29-1; D remains unclear. Germline values: CDR1 SQVTM, CDR2 ANQGSEA. CDR3 length: 13 amino acids. The V end lost 4 bases, the J end lost 3 bases, and 10 bases lay between the germline ends. In DNA, the CDR3 is TGCAGCGTTGGCCTAGGGTTCAATCAGCCCCAGCATTTT. Translation: CSVGLGFNQPQHF.

Many counts were recorded for this clonotype. The chain has TRBV12-3 or TRBV12-4 and TRBJ2-1; 11 bases align to TRBD2. This CDR3 contains 13 residues. After removal of 7 bases from V and 9 bases from J, the junction contained 5 bases not matched to a gene. CDR3 DNA sequence: TGTGCCAGCATCCCCGGGACTAGCGGTGAGCAGTTCTTC. Translating it yields CASIPGTSGEQFF.

A few counts support this clonotype. This sequence joins TRBV20-1 and TRBJ2-4, with D possibly being TRBD1 (5 bases). The CDR3 runs to 13 residues. V gave up 6 bases and J gave up 6 bases, with 15 bases separating them. The germline gives CDR1 DFQATT, CDR2 SNEGSKA (reference sequence). The CDR3 bases are TGCAGTGCCTTGGGGCAGGGCACAAACATTCAGTACTTC. Protein sequence: CSALGQGTNIQYF.

This chain uses TRBV27 with TRBJ1-2; D not certain. V lost 0 bases to trimming and J lost 7 bases, with 9 bases between them. This CDR3 has 13 residues. Germline V gene lookup returns CDR1 MNHEY and CDR2 SMNVEV (reference sequence). CDR3 nucleotide sequence: TGTGCCAGCAGTTTATCCTTTTCGGGTGGCTACACCTTC. Its translation is CASSLSFSGGYTF.

The chain links TRBV13 to TRBJ1-4; D ambiguous. The CDR3 runs to 13 residues. Deletions cut 5 bases from V and 8 bases from J, with 12 bases between. The germline V gene has CDR1 PRHDT and CDR2 FYEKMQ (reference sequence). The chain's CDR3 is CASSRGVEEKLFF. The CDR3 DNA reads as TGTGCCAGCAGCCGCGGGGTGGAGGAAAAACTGTTTTTT.

V is TRBV4-3 and J is TRBJ2-5; 9 positions agree with TRBD2. This CDR3 has 18 residues. CDR1 is LGHNA and CDR2 is YSLEER in the germline V gene. The ends lost 1 base at V and 1 base at J; junction bases unmatched: 10. CDR3 sequence reads: CASSQGVRREGSQETQYF. The CDR3 DNA sequence: TGCGCCAGCAGCCAAGGGGTCCGGCGGGAGGGTTCCCAAGAGACCCAGTACTTC.

V usage is TRBV20-1 and J usage is TRBJ2-3, with 13 bases that match TRBD2. The length of the CDR3 is 16 residues. Germline assignment: CDR1 DFQATT and CDR2 SNEGSKA (reference sequence). V gave up 4 bases and J gave up 1 base; unmatched junction bases: 5. DNA of the CDR3: TGCAGTGCTAAACTAGCGGGAGGGCCTCGCACAGATACGCAGTATTTT. Its translation: CSAKLAGGPRTDTQYF.

This clonotype appeared many times. The chain recombines TRBV20-1 with TRBJ2-1; the D gene could be TRBD1 or TRBD2 (6 bases each). Germline V gene data show CDR1 as DFQATT and CDR2 as SNEGSKA (reference sequence). The CDR3 runs 15 residues. V lost 0 bases and J 5 bases, leaving 14 bases between the germline ends. CDR3 DNA: TGCAGTGCTAGAGATGGCAGGAGGGGGAACAATGAGCAGTTCTTC. This encodes CSARDGRRGNNEQFF.

This clonotype was detected only a few times. This sequence joins TRBV5-1 and TRBJ2-3; 7 bases fit TRBD2. CDR3 length equals 15 residues. The J segment lost 5 bases and the V segment lost 1 base, leaving 7 bases of the junction unmatched. Germline CDR1 and CDR2: SGHRS and YFSETQ. Here the CDR3 reads CASSLKAGRGDTQYF. DNA for the CDR3: TGCGCCAGCAGCTTGAAAGCGGGAAGGGGAGATACGCAGTATTTT.

V gene TRBV5-5 combines with J gene TRBJ2-2; D gene ambiguous. Germline assignment: CDR1 SGHKS and CDR2 YYEKEE (reference sequence). This CDR3 is 14 amino acids long. V was clipped by 6 bases and J by 6 bases, with 15 bases between them. CDR3: CASTVGGVAGELFF. The CDR3 DNA reads as TGTGCCAGCACCGTCGGTGGGGTCGCCGGGGAGCTGTTTTTT. The full variable domain, its missing parts supplied by reference TRBV5-5 and TRBJ2-2, is DAGVTQSPTHLIKTRGQQVTLRCSPISGHKSVSWYQQVLGQGPQFIFQYYEKEERGRGNFPDRFSARQFPNYSSELNVNALLLGDSALYLCASTVGGVAGELFFGEGSRLTVL.

This clonotype was counted a few times. The chain employs TRBV29-1 and TRBJ2-7; perhaps TRBD1 as D (5 bases). This CDR3 is built from 14 residues. Trimming pared 4 bases from V and 5 bases from J, leaving 18 bases between. CDR1 is SQVTM and CDR2 is ANQGSEA in the germline V gene. In DNA form, the CDR3 reads TGCAGCGTTGGGTCAGGGATATCTCAGCACGAGCAGTACTTC. It specifies CSVGSGISQHEQYF.

In its sample, this clonotype was seen a few times. The chain joins TRBV20-1 to TRBJ2-7, with 9 bases that match TRBD1. Germline loops: CDR1 DFQATT, CDR2 SNEGSKA (reference sequence). The CDR3 consists of 17 residues. V shed 3 bases and J 1 base; nucleotides not matched to a gene: 13. DNA for the CDR3: TGCAGTGCTAGCGGTTACCTGACAGGGGGGTTTTCCTACGAGCAGTACTTC. Residues: CSASGYLTGGFSYEQYF.

The rearrangement links TRBV7-9 to TRBJ1-3; TRBD1 is a possible D gene (5 bases). This CDR3 has 14 residues. CDR1 is SEHNR and CDR2 is FQNEAQ in the germline V gene (reference sequence). Trimming cost V 3 bases and J 1 base, with 7 bases left between them. CDR3 amino acids: CASSFQGSGNTIYF. The CDR3 DNA reads TGTGCCAGCAGCTTCCAGGGATCTGGAAACACCATATATTTT.